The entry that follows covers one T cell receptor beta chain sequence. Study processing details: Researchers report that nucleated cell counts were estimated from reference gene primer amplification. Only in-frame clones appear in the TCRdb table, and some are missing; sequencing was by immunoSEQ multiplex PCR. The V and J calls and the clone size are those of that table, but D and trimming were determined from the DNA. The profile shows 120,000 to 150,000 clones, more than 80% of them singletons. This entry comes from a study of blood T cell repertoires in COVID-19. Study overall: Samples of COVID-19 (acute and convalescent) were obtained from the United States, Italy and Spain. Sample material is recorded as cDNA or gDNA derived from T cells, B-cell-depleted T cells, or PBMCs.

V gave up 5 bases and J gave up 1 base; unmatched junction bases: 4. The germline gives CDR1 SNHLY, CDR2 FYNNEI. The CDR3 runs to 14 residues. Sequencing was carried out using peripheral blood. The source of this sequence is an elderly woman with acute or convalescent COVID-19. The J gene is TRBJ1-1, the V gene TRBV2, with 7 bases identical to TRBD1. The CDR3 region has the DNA TGTGCCAGCAGTCTACGGACAGGGAACACTGAAGCTTTCTTT. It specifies CASSLRTGNTEAFF.